What follows are 15 T cell receptor beta chains derived from one specimen sequenced in a study of blood T cells in healthy people across ages. Next came a second PCR, run for roughly 6 to 11 cycles, which used a sample-barcoded 5' primer along with a J-beta primer mix. TCRdb re-derived calls from the 5' RACE reads in MiXCR, one entry per CDR3 protein. The sample yields some 1.5 million distinct CDR3 sequences, roughly 43% seen once. The source material was blood. The receptors originated from a woman aged 18-35 years in good health.

The chain employs TRBV29-1 and TRBJ2-3, with D hard to call. The V end lost 7 bases, the J end lost 1 base, and 18 bases lay between the germline ends. Germline V gene sequence: CDR1 SQVTM, CDR2 ANQGSEA. This CDR3 is 15 amino acids long. CDR3 region: CSAGGNPPGTDTQYF. As DNA, the CDR3 is TGCAGCGCCGGTGGGAATCCTCCGGGCACAGATACGCAGTATTTT.

In this sample, this clonotype turned up many times. This chain connects TRBV4-1 to TRBJ2-7; D unresolved. Germline lookup yields CDR1 MGHRA and CDR2 YSYEKL. Trimming took 6 bases from V and 3 from J, leaving 15 bases between them. This CDR3 comprises 14 residues. The CDR3 loop reads CASSLRWVGYEQYF. The CDR3, as DNA: TGCGCCAGCAGTCTCCGGTGGGTCGGCTACGAGCAGTACTTC.

The genes are TRBV20-1 and TRBJ2-5, with 7 nucleotides matching TRBD2. The DNA end is more similar to TRBJ2-7, so the J call may be wrong. CDR1 DFQATT and CDR2 SNEGSKA come from the germline V gene (reference sequence). This CDR3 spans 15 amino acids. This chain's CDR3 is CSARDQAGIGHEQYF. The CDR3 DNA is TGCAGTGCTAGAGACCAAGCGGGAATAGGACACGAGCAGTACTTC.

This clonotype has more than one count but fewer than ten. The chain uses TRBV13 and TRBJ1-4; 8 bases fit TRBD1. The V segment lost 4 bases and the J segment 4 bases; nucleotides outside the gene matches: 2. Germline loops: CDR1 PRHDT, CDR2 FYEKMQ (reference sequence). CDR3 size: 14 residues. DNA for the CDR3: TGTGCCAGCAGCTGGACAGGGCGTAATGAAAAACTGTTTTTT. It specifies CASSWTGRNEKLFF.

This clonotype was detected a few times. An end of the junction does not agree with germline; a read error may underlie this. This sequence joins TRBV7-7 and TRBJ2-5; 8 nucleotides agree with TRBD1. Germline assignment: CDR1 SSHAT and CDR2 FNYEAQ (reference sequence). This CDR3 is 15 amino acids long. CDR3 protein: CASRPGQGAQETQYF. CDR3 DNA sequence: TGTGCTAGCAGACCCGGTCAGGGGGCGCAGGAGACCCAGTACTTC.

The V gene is TRBV20-1, the J gene TRBJ2-5, with D possibly TRBD2 on 5 matching bases. The V gene lost 0 bases and the J gene lost 11 bases, with 25 bases spanning the gap. The CDR3 contains 16 residues. CDR1 and CDR2 (germline): DFQATT, SNEGSKA (reference sequence). CDR3 region: CSARDPWVRVDNEQYF. As DNA, the CDR3 is TGCAGTGCTAGAGATCCCTGGGTGCGGGTCGACAATGAGCAGTACTTC.

The chain employs TRBV2 and TRBJ2-3; D is uncertain. The CDR3 extends over 11 amino acids. Deletions cut 3 bases from V and 10 bases from J, with 8 bases between. Germline CDR1 reads SNHLY; CDR2 reads FYNNEI. CDR3 region: CASSEGRSQYF. The CDR3 coding sequence is TGTGCCAGCAGTGAGGGAAGATCGCAGTATTTT.

The chain combines TRBV12-3 or TRBV12-4 with TRBJ2-7, with 7 bases identical to TRBD1. V was pared by 6 bases and J by 0 bases, with 20 bases of the junction left unmatched. The CDR3 runs to 19 residues. DNA of the CDR3: TGTGCCAGCAGACAGGGACAGAGGGGCCTGGATCCCACCTCCTACGAGCAGTACTTC. Translation gives CASRQGQRGLDPTSYEQYF.

This clonotype was seen at least ten times. The chain links TRBV7-2 to TRBJ1-2; weak D call: TRBD1 (5 bases). The CDR3 has 14 amino acids. V lost 3 bases and J lost 4, with 12 bases in between. Looked up from germline, CDR1 is SGHTA and CDR2 is FQGNSA. This CDR3 is CASSLRDGLYGYTF. CDR3 nucleotides: TGTGCCAGCAGCTTGAGGGACGGCCTCTATGGCTACACCTTC.

V and J are TRBV29-1 and TRBJ2-1, with TRBD2 identical over 15 bases. The CDR3 has 16 residues. Germline lookup yields CDR1 SQVTM and CDR2 ANQGSEA. Trimming removed 6 bases from V and 10 bases from J; junction bases left unmatched: 13. CDR3 region: CSVADGLAGGQGEQFF. The CDR3 nucleotides are TGCAGCGTCGCCGATGGACTAGCGGGGGGGCAGGGGGAGCAGTTCTTC.

As to this clonotype: The junction differs from germline at one of its ends, possibly a read error. V usage is TRBV7-2 and J usage is TRBJ1-2, with TRBD1 as a possible D gene (6 bases). The CDR3 is made up of 15 amino acids. Germline V gene data show CDR1 as SGHTA and CDR2 as FQGNSA. The chain's CDR3 is CASSLIQTGSYGCTF. CDR3 DNA sequence: TGTGCCAGCAGCTTGATACAGACAGGTTCCTATGGCTGCACCTTC. The entire variable domain, with the rest obtained from reference TRBV7-2 and TRBJ1-2, is as follows: GAGVSQSPSNKVTEKGKDVELRCDPISGHTALYWYRQSLGQGLEFLIYFQGNSAPDKSGLPSDRFSAERTGGSVSTLTIQRTQQEDSAVYLCASSLIQTGSYGCTFGSGTRLTVV.

This clonotype has ten or more counts. The genes are TRBV27 and TRBJ2-7, with D possibly matching TRBD1 (6 bases). The CDR3 has 14 residues. The V and J ends lost 2 bases and 4 bases respectively, with 12 bases between them. Per the germline V gene, CDR1 is MNHEY and CDR2 is SMNVEV (reference sequence). As DNA, the CDR3 is TGTGCCAGCAGTTTACGAACAGGGCTATACGAGCAGTACTTC. Protein: CASSLRTGLYEQYF.

In its sample, this clonotype was seen a few times. J is TRBJ2-1 and V is TRBV12-3 or TRBV12-4; D call uncertain. This CDR3 is built from 12 residues. The V end lost 1 base, the J end lost 12 bases, and 10 bases lay between the germline ends. The CDR3 reads CASSLVGMGQFF. CDR3 DNA: TGTGCCAGCAGTTTAGTGGGAATGGGGCAGTTCTTC.

This clonotype has a handful of counts. The chain couples TRBV7-2 to TRBJ1-6; 12 nucleotides agree with TRBD1. Germline assignment: CDR1 SGHTA and CDR2 FQGNSA. This CDR3 spans 16 amino acids. After removal of 5 bases from V and 6 bases from J, the junction contained 5 bases not matched to a gene. CDR3 residues: CASSTRDRGLNSPLHF. CDR3 bases: TGTGCCAGCAGCACTCGGGACAGGGGGCTTAATTCACCCCTCCACTTT.

Of note for this clonotype: With a much larger clone just one base away, this may be a read error. V and J are TRBV5-1 and TRBJ1-2, with D perhaps matching TRBD1 (5 bases). Germline loops: CDR1 SGHRS, CDR2 YFSETQ. This CDR3 contains 15 residues. CDR3 sequence (DNA): TGCGCCAGCAGCTCCGGGGACCGGGTTTTCGGTGGCTACATCTTC. Translated, it gives CASSSGDRVFGGYIF.